This T cell receptor (beta chain) was profiled in a study of CD8 T cells in ankylosing spondylitis. TCRdb analysed the 5' RACE reads with MiXCR anew, one entry per CDR3 protein. Among roughly 170,000 distinct CDR3 sequences listed, approximately 9% were seen once. This clonotype was detected a few times. Germline V gene sequence: CDR1 DFQATT, CDR2 SNEGSKA (reference sequence). This CDR3 spans 13 amino acids. Trimming stripped 1 base from V and 6 bases from J, with 12 bases between. J is TRBJ1-2 and V is TRBV20-1; D is ambiguous. The sample consisted of blood, either unsorted or a sorted T cell fraction (not recorded which). This receptor was obtained from a female donor with ankylosing spondylitis or in good health (not recorded which). CDR3 nucleotide sequence: TGCAGTGCTAGAGCCCGAGGAAGGGATGGCTACACCTTC. Its protein product is CSARARGRDGYTF.